This record looks at one TCR beta chain sequence and its context. The entry originates in a study of cytotoxic CD8 clonotypes in ibrutinib-treated CLL. The protocol was immunoSEQ multiplex PCR, while the TCRdb copy is restricted to in-frame clones and leaves out a portion. The data hold roughly 49,000 clones, with over 80% observed a single time. Trimming took 0 bases from V and 2 from J, leaving 12 bases between them. Germline CDR1 is SGHRS and CDR2 is YFSETQ. CDR3 length equals 15 residues. This sequence joins TRBV5-1 and TRBJ2-7; D possibly matches TRBD1 or TRBD2 (5 bases each). The starting material was PBMCs, obtained after 24 months of ibrutinib treatment. This TCR came from a human donor with chronic lymphocytic leukemia. The CDR3 bases are TGCGCCAGCAGCTTGGCCGGGGCAGGAGCCTACGAGCAGTACTTC. This codes for CASSLAGAGAYEQYF.